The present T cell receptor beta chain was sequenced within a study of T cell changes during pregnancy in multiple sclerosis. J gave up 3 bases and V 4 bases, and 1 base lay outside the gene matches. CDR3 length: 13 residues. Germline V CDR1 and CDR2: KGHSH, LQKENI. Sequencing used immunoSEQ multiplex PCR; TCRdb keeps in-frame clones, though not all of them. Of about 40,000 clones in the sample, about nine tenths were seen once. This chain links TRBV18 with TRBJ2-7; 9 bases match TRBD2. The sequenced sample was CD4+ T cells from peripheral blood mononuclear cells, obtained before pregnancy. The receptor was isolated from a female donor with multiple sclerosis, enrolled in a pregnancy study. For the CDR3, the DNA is TGTGCCAGCTCACAGACTAGCGGCTACGAGCAGTACTTC. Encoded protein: CASSQTSGYEQYF.